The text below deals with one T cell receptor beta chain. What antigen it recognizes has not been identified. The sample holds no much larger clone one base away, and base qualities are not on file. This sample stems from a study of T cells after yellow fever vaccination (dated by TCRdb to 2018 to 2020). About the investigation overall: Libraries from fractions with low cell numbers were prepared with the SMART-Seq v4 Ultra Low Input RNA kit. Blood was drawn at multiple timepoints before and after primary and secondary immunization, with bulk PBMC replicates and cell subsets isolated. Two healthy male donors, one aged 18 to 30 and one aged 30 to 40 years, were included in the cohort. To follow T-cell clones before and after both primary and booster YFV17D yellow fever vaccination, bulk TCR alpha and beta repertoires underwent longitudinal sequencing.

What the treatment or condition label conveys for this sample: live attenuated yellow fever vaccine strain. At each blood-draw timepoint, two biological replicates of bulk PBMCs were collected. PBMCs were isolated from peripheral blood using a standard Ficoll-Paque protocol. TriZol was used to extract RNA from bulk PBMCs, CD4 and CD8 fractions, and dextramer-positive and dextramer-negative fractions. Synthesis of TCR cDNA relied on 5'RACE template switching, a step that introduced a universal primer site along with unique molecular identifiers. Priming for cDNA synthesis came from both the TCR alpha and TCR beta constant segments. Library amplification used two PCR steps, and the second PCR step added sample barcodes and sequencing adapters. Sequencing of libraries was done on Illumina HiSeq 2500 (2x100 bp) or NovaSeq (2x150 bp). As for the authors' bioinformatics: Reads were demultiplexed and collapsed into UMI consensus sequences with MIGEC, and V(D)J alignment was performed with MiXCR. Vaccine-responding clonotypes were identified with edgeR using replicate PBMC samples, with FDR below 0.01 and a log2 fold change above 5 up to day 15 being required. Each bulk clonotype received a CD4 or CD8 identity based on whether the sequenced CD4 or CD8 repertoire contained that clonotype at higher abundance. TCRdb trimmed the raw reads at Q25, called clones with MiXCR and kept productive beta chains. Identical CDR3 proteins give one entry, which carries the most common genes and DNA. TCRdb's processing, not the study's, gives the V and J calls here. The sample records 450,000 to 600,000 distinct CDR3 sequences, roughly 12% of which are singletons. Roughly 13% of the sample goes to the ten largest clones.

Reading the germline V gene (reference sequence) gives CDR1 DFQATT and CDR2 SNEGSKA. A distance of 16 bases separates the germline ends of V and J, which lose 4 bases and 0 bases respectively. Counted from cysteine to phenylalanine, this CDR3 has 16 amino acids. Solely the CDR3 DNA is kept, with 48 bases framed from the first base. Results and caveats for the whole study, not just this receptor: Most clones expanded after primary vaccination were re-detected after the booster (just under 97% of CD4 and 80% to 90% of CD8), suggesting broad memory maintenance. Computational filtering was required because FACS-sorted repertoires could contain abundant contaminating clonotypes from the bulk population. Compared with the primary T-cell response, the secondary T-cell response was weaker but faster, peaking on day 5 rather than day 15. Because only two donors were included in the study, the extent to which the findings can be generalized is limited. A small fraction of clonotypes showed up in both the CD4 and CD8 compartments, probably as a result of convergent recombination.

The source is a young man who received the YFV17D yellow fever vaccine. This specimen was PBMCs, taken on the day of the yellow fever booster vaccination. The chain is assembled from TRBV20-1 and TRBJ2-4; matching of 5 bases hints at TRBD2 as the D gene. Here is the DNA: TGCAGTGCTACGCCGCTGAGCGGACTAGCCAAAAACATTCAGTACTTC. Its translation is CSATPLSGLAKNIQYF.